This T cell receptor beta chain stems from a study of tumor-infiltrating lymphocytes in primary liver carcinoma. Study background: Regardless of tissue type, samples showed similar yields of roughly 3.65 to 8 million productive TCRbeta reads. Broader study findings: For tumor-adjacent and tumor-blood pairs, overlap was less than that seen for tumor region pairs.

Worth noting for this clonotype: The antigen remains unidentified. An end of the junction differs from the germline gene, which may be a read error.

The germline CDR1 and CDR2 sequences are SGHAT and FQNNGV. The CDR3 has 17 residues. From roughly 0.45 ug total RNA, TCR beta cDNA was generated with a primer in the constant region. Slightly modified ARM-PCR with three nested multiplex PCR rounds yielded TCR beta libraries. In the first two PCR rounds, TRBV1-TRBV30 forward primers were paired with a C-beta reverse primer, and each round lasted around 10 cycles. TCRdb redid the calling of the multiplex PCR reads with MiXCR, one entry per CDR3 protein. The table lists 50,000 to 60,000 distinct CDR3 sequences, around 77% of them singletons. Unsorted bulk tissue, 20-30 mg of it, served as the source for co-extraction of RNA and DNA. Resection treated the patients' primary liver carcinoma.

The TCR was taken from a man aged 35 to 55 with primary liver carcinoma and hepatitis B virus infection. This chain joins TRBV11-2 and TRBJ2-7; D is unclear. The source material was liver tumor tissue from sampling region 5. As for subset: tumor region T5, tumor centre. CDR3 nucleotide sequence: TGTGTCAGCAGCTCCCTTGTGACTCCCTCCACCCCTTACGAGCAGTATTTC. Its protein product is CVSSSLVTPSTPYEQYF.